This TCR beta chain was identified during a study of tumor-infiltrating lymphocytes in primary liver carcinoma. Study in general: Surgical resection was the treatment these patients received for primary liver carcinoma.

Blood RNA originated from unsorted whole blood, with germline DNA additionally extracted. Constant-region priming of roughly 500 ng total RNA yielded TCR beta cDNA. Sequencing libraries for TCR beta derived from three nested multiplex PCR rounds that used slightly modified ARM-PCR. Use of TRBV1-TRBV30 forward primers with a C-beta reverse primer characterized the first two PCR rounds, which lasted around 9 cycles each. Using its own MiXCR run on the multiplex PCR reads, TCRdb lists one record per CDR3 protein. Of about 310,000 distinct CDR3 sequences in the sample, more than 55% are singletons; the top ten hold roughly 9%. The CDR3 has 14 amino acids. Germline V gene data show CDR1 as SNHLY and CDR2 as FYNNEI. Trimming cost V 5 bases and J 5 bases; bases outside gene matches: 1. Whole-study results and caveats: In tumor-adjacent and tumor-blood pairs, overlap was lower than in tumor region pairs.

Details on this clonotype: Its specificity is unknown.

The genes are TRBV2 and TRBJ2-2; 11 nucleotides line up with TRBD2. The sequencing input was peripheral blood. The source is a man between 35 and 55 years old with primary liver carcinoma and hepatitis B virus infection. This chain's CDR3 is CASSRTSGTGELFF. In DNA, the CDR3 is TGTGCCAGCAGTAGGACTAGCGGGACCGGGGAGCTGTTTTTT.